This passage covers 2 T cell receptor beta chains from one sample sequenced in a study of blood T cell repertoires in COVID-19. Measured with immunoSEQ multiplex PCR; TCRdb has only the in-frame clones, and not every one. The profile covers 250,000 to 300,000 clones, with around 90% appearing a single time and around 1.1% taken by the ten largest. The sequenced sample consisted of PBMCs or T cells enriched from blood (not recorded which). All receptors come from a young woman who had recovered from COVID-19.

CDR3 coding DNA: TGCGCCAGCAGTGATTCCGGGACTAGAGTAGAGACCCAGTACTTC. Encoded protein: CASSDSGTRVETQYF. The rearrangement links TRBV10-1 to TRBJ2-5; 8 bases align to TRBD2. This CDR3 is built from 15 residues. The V and J ends lost 3 bases and 4 bases, in that order; junction bases with no gene match: 7. Germline CDR1 WNHNN, CDR2 SYGVQD (reference sequence).

V is TRBV5-6 and J is TRBJ1-1; 8 bases match TRBD1. The CDR3 spans 14 residues. The V gene's germline CDR1 is SGHDT and CDR2 YYEEEE. Trimming cost V 2 bases and J 10 bases; bases outside gene matches: 10. This CDR3 is CASSFDRDRMVAFF. As DNA, the CDR3 is TGTGCCAGCAGCTTTGACCGGGACAGGATGGTAGCTTTCTTT.